This T cell receptor beta chain was documented in a study of shared clonotypes between healthy human individuals. At the level of the study: Participating donors consisted of two women and a few men aged 18 to 49. The study's findings and limits: It was the few donors that limited the genetic and exposure-history diversity represented. Even with large depth, rarefaction showed that sorted-subset sequencing was incomplete.

The data were produced by immunoSEQ multiplex PCR, yet TCRdb's version contains in-frame clones alone and is incomplete. Of about 2 million clones in the sample, around 96% were seen once. As regards this clone: Its antigen is not identified.

Naive CD8 cells were CD45RO-negative, positively selected for CCR7, excluding terminally differentiated effector memory CD45RA+ cells. This clonotype originated in a man in his late teens or twenties in good health. Specimen: naive CD8+ T cells sorted from blood.

CDR3 region: CASKGNIYEQYF. CDR3 nucleotide sequence: TGTGCCAGCAAAGGAAATATCTACGAGCAGTACTTC. The genes are TRBV6-1 and TRBJ2-7; no definite D call. Germline V gives CDR1 MNHNS, CDR2 SASEGT. The CDR3 has 12 residues. V lost 7 bases and J lost 3, with 10 bases in between.